This T cell receptor beta chain was identified during a study of TIL therapy for anti-PD-1-resistant metastatic lung cancer (dated by TCRdb to about 2021). General notes on the study: Enrolled patients had a median age of about 53 years (range about 38-85) and a median tumor PD-L1 proportion score of less than 7.5%. The cohort was composed predominantly of lung adenocarcinoma, with several EGFR-mutant and two ALK-rearranged tumors included, and half of patients were identified as current or former smokers. A median non-synonymous tumor mutation burden of approximately 1.5 mutations per megabase was determined across the cohort by whole-exome sequencing. Tumor and peripheral blood T cell receptor beta sequencing was used to track clonotypes across tumor, expanded TIL product and serial blood samples. The research as a whole found: The study protocol defined all tumor marker inferences as exploratory. Clonal turnover during TIL culture was high, and many clones enriched in the product were not detected in the baseline tumor, suggesting clonal contraction rather than faithful expansion. The cohort was highly selected, with more treatment-naive, never-smoker and oncogene-addicted patients than typical, limiting generalizability. Higher clonality and lower diversity were observed in expanded TIL cultures than in baseline intratumoral T cells (median clonality around 5.9% vs 31%, p < 0.0001).

The intended sense of this specimen's time point label: pre-treatment sample, taken before nivolumab and TIL therapy. Excised metastases, mostly pleural nodules or supraclavicular lymph nodes, were used as baseline tumor samples and were taken from the same resection from which TIL were grown. Before any PD-1/PD-L1 blockade was given, tumors were harvested, nivolumab was then administered, and patients who progressed went on to receive lymphodepletion, an infusion of expanded TIL, and IL-2. Adults with stage 4 NSCLC were enrolled from late 2017 to January 2020 in a dual-center phase I trial. The samples were obtained from a phase I trial that was single-arm and open-label and tested tumor-infiltrating lymphocyte therapy combined with nivolumab in advanced non-small cell lung cancer. Parts of each resected tumor were snap-frozen in liquid nitrogen and kept at -80 degrees C. Tumor regions of interest were selected on H&E sections by laser-capture macrodissection, were pulverized into 15 mg aliquots, and were extracted with Qiagen Allprep kits.

From the cysteine through the phenylalanine, the CDR3 covers 13 amino acids. The only DNA kept is the CDR3, 39 bases in frame from the first base. According to the germline V gene, CDR1 reads SGHTA and CDR2 reads FQGNSA. V and J lose 5 bases and 1 base, and a span of 8 bases separates them. TCR beta CDR3 regions were amplified from genomic DNA by bias-controlled multiplex PCR with the immunoSEQ v3 hsTCRB kit. TCR libraries were sequenced on an Illumina NextSeq 500 to approximately 2 million read pairs for survey level or about 5-6.5 million for deep level. Regarding the original processing steps: The immunoSEQ Analyzer software assigned V, D and J genes, filtered out non-productive sequences, and reported clonality. To compare repertoires between infused TIL and blood, productive Simpson clonality was used along with the Morisita overlap index of productive TRB rearrangements. The immuneACCESS repertoire file appears here via TCRdb, limited to in-frame rearrangements. These files lack a portion of the clones; in checked studies, under half of the deficit traces to unresolved V genes, and the cause of the others is not known. That table is the source of V, J and clone size, and D and trimming were worked out from the DNA. For this sample the table gives some 90,000 clones, of which about three fifths were detected only once. Over 9.5% of the sample is held by the ten biggest clonotypes.

As to this clone: Its cognate antigen has yet to be identified. There are no base qualities to consult, and no much larger clone falls within one base.

The sequence came from a person aged 25-80 years with non-small cell lung cancer. The starting material was tumor tissue, obtained at baseline. The sequence is built from TRBV7-2 and TRBJ1-1; D gene: possibly TRBD1, on 5 matching bases. The base sequence is TGTGCCAGCAGCACGGGGCCGAACACTGAAGCTTTCTTT. This sequence encodes CASSTGPNTEAFF.